The clone carrying this T cell receptor (beta chain) was seen just once. The entry originates in a study of blood T cell repertoires in COVID-19. Across the study: Samples taken during acute and convalescent COVID-19 were collected in the United States, Italy and Spain.

Here immunoSEQ multiplex PCR was the method, and the copy in TCRdb shows in-frame clones only, minus some. This sample has around 80,000 clones, with about 81% found just once. CDR1 and CDR2 (germline): SQVTM, ANQGSEA. The CDR3 runs to 15 residues. V was trimmed by 7 bases and J by 3 bases, leaving 21 bases between them. The TCR was taken from a human donor in a cohort sampled during active COVID-19. The sample consisted of peripheral blood. The rearrangement links TRBV29-1 to TRBJ1-2, with D tentatively TRBD1 (6 bases). Written as DNA, the CDR3 is TGCAGCGCATCTGGGGCAGGGGCAAGTCACTATGGCTACACCTTC. It translates to CSASGAGASHYGYTF.